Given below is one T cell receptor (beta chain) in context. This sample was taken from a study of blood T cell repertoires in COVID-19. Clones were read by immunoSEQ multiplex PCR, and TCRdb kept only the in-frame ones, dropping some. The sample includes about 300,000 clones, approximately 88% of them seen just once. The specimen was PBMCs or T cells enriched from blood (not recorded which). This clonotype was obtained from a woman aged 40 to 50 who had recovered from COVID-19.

The CDR3 nucleotides read TGTGCCAGACGAGGACAGCTCCAGGCCCAGTACTTC. Protein product: CARRGQLQAQYF. This rearrangement joins TRBV9 to TRBJ2-5, with D perhaps TRBD1 (6 bases). The CDR3 runs 12 residues. The V end lost 8 bases, the J end lost 9 bases, and 17 bases lay between the germline ends. Germline V gives CDR1 SGDLS, CDR2 YYNGEE. Filled out from reference TRBV9 and TRBJ2-5, the complete variable domain reads DSGVTQTPKHLITATGQRVTLRCSPRSGDLSVYWYQQSLDQGLQFLIQYYNGEERAKGNILERFSAQQFPDLHSELNLSSLELGDSALYFCARRGQLQAQYFGPGTRLLVL.